This passage covers 10 T cell receptor beta chains from one sample sequenced in a study of cytomegalovirus exposure and HLA in healthy donors. The primer mix had 60 Vbeta and 13 Jbeta primers. Repertoires were generated with immunoSEQ multiplex PCR, while TCRdb's copy carries only in-frame clones and drops some. Here the sample spans about 170,000 clones, approximately 88% being singletons. Material: PBMCs. The receptors shown here come from a boy aged 2 to 10 in good health and CMV-seronegative.

The rearrangement uses TRBV2 and TRBJ2-7; the D gene is possibly TRBD2 (5 bases). The CDR3 totals 14 residues. Trimming removed 6 bases from V and 0 bases from J, with 12 bases in between. CDR1 and CDR2 from the germline V gene are SNHLY and FYNNEI. The CDR3 region is CASRKTGSSYEQYF. The DNA of the CDR3 is TGTGCCAGCAGGAAGACGGGGAGCTCCTACGAGCAGTACTTC. The full variable domain, its missing parts supplied by reference TRBV2 and TRBJ2-7, is EPEVTQTPSHQVTQMGQEVILRCVPISNHLYFYWYRQILGQKVEFLVSFYNNEISEKSEIFDDQFSVERPDGSNFTLKIRSTKLEDSAMYFCASRKTGSSYEQYFGPGTRLTVT.

The chain is built from TRBV4-3 and TRBJ1-1, with TRBD1 matching over 12 bases. V lost 3 bases, J lost 3 bases, and 2 bases stayed unmatched. Germline V gene data show CDR1 as LGHNA and CDR2 as YSLEER. This CDR3 spans 15 amino acids. For the CDR3, the DNA is TGCGCCAGCAGCCAGGGACAGGGGGCCTACACTGAAGCTTTCTTT. Translating gives CASSQGQGAYTEAFF.

The chain is built from TRBV27 and TRBJ2-7; D perhaps matches TRBD1 (6 bases). V was pared by 3 bases and J by 5 bases, with 17 bases between. The CDR3 sequence is 15 residues long. Germline V CDR1 and CDR2: MNHEY, SMNVEV (reference sequence). The CDR3, as DNA: TGTGCCAGCAGTTTGCATGAGGGACAAGTAGACGAGCAGTACTTC. It translates to CASSLHEGQVDEQYF.

This clone was counted once. The V gene is TRBV25-1, the J gene TRBJ2-2; 11 bases fit TRBD2. J gave up 4 bases and V 1 base, and 8 bases lay outside the gene matches. The length of the CDR3 is 18 residues. Germline CDR1 reads MGHDK; CDR2 reads SYGVNS. The CDR3 sequence is CASSESASSGGFTGELFF. In DNA form, the CDR3 reads TGTGCCAGCAGTGAATCCGCTTCTAGCGGGGGGTTCACCGGGGAGCTGTTTTTT.

The V gene is TRBV6-5, the J gene TRBJ2-7; a weak D match, TRBD1 (5 bases). Germline CDR1 MNHEY, CDR2 SVGAGI. Trimming cost V 8 bases and J 7 bases, with 18 bases left between them. The CDR3 runs to 13 residues. The CDR3 reads CASGSDVGAEQYF. CDR3 in DNA: TGTGCCAGCGGTTCGGACGTAGGGGCGGAGCAGTACTTC.

V is TRBV9 and J is TRBJ2-3; 10 bases match TRBD2. Per germline, CDR1 SGDLS and CDR2 YYNGEE. With 4 bases clipped from V and 2 bases from J, the junction kept 7 bases outside the gene matches. There are 16 residues in the CDR3. The CDR3 reads CASSSWTSGITDTQYF. The CDR3 nucleotides read TGTGCCAGCAGCTCCTGGACTAGCGGAATCACAGATACGCAGTATTTT.

The CDR3 coding sequence is TGTGCCAGCAGCTCCTGGACAGGGGGAGGAGATACGCAGTATTTT. Amino acid sequence: CASSSWTGGGDTQYF. This rearrangement joins TRBV5-4 to TRBJ2-3; 10 nucleotides line up with TRBD1. V lost 3 bases and J lost 5; bases outside the gene matches: 6. CDR1 is SGHNT, CDR2 YYREEE, per germline (reference sequence). The CDR3 extends over 15 amino acids.

This clone was seen once. The V gene is TRBV19, the J gene TRBJ2-2; 7 bases line up with TRBD2. CDR3 size: 13 residues. Trimming cost V 8 bases and J 4 bases; bases outside gene matches: 4. Looked up from germline, CDR1 is LNHDA and CDR2 is SQIVND (reference sequence). The DNA for the CDR3 is TGTGCCAGTCGGTGGGGGGGCACCGGGGAGCTGTTTTTT. It codes for CASRWGGTGELFF.

The gene calls are TRBV5-1 and TRBJ2-1; possibly TRBD1 for D (6 bases). V was clipped by 4 bases and J by 5 bases, with 10 bases between them. The CDR3 length is 13 residues. Germline loops: CDR1 SGHRS, CDR2 YFSETQ. In nucleotides, the CDR3 is TGCGCCAGCAGCGGGGGCGGAGACAATGAGCAGTTCTTC. Its translation: CASSGGGDNEQFF.

This clone was detected once. The chain combines TRBV19 with TRBJ1-1, with a weak D call TRBD1 (6 bases). This CDR3 region has 14 residues. Germline-derived CDR1 and CDR2 are LNHDA and SQIVND (reference sequence). Between the trimmed V and J ends, which lost 3 bases and 3 bases, there was a span of 11 bases. The CDR3 region has the DNA TGTGCCAGTAGTATCGGCAGGGGTGACACTGAAGCTTTCTTT. This codes for CASSIGRGDTEAFF.